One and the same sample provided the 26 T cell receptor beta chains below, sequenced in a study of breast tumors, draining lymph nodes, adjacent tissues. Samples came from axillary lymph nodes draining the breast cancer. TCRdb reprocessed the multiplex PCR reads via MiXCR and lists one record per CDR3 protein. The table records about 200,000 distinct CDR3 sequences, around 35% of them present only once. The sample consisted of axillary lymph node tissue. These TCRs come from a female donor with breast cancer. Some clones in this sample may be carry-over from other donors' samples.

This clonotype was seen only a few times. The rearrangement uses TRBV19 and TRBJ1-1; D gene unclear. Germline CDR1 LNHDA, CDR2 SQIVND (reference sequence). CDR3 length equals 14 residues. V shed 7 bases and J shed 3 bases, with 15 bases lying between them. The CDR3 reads CASKVLRPYTEAFF. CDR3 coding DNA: TGTGCCAGTAAGGTGTTGAGGCCGTACACTGAAGCTTTCTTT.

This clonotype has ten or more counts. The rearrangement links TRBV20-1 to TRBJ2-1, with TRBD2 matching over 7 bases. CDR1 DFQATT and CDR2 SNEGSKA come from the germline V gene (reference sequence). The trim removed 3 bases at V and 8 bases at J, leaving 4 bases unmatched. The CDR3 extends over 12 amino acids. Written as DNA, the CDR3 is TGCAGTGCTAGCCCGGGGGGAGATGAGCAGTTCTTC. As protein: CSASPGGDEQFF.

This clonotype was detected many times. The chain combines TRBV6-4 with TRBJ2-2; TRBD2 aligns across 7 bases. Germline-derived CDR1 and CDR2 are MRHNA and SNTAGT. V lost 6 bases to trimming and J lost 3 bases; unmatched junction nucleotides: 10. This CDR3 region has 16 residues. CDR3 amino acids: CASRGTKNVDTGELFF. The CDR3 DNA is TGTGCCAGCAGAGGGACTAAGAATGTGGACACCGGGGAGCTGTTTTTT.

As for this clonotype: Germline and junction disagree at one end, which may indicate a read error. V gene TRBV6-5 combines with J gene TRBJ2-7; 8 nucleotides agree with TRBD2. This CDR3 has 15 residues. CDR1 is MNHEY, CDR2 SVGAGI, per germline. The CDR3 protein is CASSHSSAGVSEQYF. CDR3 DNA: TGTGCCAGCAGTCACTCATCAGCGGGAGTCTCCGAGCAGTACTTC.

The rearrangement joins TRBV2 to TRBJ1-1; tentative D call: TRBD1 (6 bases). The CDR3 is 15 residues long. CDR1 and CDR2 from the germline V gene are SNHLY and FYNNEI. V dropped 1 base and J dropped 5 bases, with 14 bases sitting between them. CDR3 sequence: CASSEVGGARTEAFF. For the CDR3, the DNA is TGTGCCAGCAGTGAAGTGGGGGGGGCGCGGACTGAAGCTTTCTTT.

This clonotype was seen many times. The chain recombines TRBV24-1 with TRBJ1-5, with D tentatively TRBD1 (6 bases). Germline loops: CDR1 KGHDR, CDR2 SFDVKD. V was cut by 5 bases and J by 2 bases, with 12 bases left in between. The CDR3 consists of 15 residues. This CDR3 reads CATSGRGAGNQPQHF. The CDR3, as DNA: TGTGCCACCAGTGGTCGGGGGGCCGGCAATCAGCCCCAGCATTTT.

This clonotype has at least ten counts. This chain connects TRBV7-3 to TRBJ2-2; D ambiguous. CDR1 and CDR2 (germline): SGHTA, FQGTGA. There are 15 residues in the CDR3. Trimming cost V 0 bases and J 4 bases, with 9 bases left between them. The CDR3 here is CASSLTPHSTGELFF. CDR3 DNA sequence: TGTGCCAGCAGCTTAACTCCTCACAGCACCGGGGAGCTGTTTTTT.

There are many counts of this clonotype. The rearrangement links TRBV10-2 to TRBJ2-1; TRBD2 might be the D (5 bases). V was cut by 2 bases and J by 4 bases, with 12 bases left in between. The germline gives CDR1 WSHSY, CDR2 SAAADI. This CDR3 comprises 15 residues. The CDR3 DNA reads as TGCGCCAGCAGTGAGGGCGGGTCAACATACAATGAGCAGTTCTTC. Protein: CASSEGGSTYNEQFF.

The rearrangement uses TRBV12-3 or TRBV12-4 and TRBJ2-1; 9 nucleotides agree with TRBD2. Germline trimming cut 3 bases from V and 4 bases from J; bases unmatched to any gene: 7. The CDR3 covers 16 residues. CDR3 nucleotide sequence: TGTGCCAGCAGTTTTGCGGGAGGGCCGGGTTACAATGAGCAGTTCTTC. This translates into CASSFAGGPGYNEQFF.

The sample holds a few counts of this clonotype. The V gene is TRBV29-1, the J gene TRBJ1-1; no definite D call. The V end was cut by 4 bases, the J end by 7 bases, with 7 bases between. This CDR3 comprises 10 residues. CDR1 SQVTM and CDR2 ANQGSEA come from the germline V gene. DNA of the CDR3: TGCAGCGTTGTATCCGTTGAAGCTTTCTTT. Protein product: CSVVSVEAFF. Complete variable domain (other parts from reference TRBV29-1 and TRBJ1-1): SAVISQKPSRDICQRGTSLTIQCQVDSQVTMMFWYRQQPGQSLTLIATANQGSEATYESGFVIDKFPISRPNLTFSTLTVSNMSPEDSSIYLCSVVSVEAFFGQGTRLTVV.

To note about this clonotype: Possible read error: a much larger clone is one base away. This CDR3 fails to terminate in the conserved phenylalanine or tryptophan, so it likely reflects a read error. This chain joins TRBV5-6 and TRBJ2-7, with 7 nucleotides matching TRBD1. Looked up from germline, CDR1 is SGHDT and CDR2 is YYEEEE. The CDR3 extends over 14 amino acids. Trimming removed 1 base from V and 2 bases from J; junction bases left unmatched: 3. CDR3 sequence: CASSLTGAAYEQYC. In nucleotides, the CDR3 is TGTGCCAGCAGCTTGACAGGGGCCGCCTACGAGCAGTACTGC.

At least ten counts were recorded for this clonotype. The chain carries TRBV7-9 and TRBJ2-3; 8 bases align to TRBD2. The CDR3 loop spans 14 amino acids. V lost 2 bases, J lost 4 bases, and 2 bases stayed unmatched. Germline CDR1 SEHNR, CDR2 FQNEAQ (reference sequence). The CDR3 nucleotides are TGTGCCAGCAGCTTAAGCGGGAGCGCAGATACGCAGTATTTT. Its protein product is CASSLSGSADTQYF.

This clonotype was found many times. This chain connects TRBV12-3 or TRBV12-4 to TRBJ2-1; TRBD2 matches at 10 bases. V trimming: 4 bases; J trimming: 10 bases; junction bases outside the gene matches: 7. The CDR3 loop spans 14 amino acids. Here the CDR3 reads CASSSQREGREQFF. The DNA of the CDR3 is TGTGCCAGCAGTTCCCAGCGGGAGGGCCGAGAGCAGTTCTTC.

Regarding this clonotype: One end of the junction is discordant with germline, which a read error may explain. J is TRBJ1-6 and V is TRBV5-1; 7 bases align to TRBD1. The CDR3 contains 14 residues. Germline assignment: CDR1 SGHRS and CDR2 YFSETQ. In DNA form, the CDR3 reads TGCGCCAGCAGCTTGGAGGGGGCGTATTCCCCCCTCCACTTT. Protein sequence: CASSLEGAYSPLHF.

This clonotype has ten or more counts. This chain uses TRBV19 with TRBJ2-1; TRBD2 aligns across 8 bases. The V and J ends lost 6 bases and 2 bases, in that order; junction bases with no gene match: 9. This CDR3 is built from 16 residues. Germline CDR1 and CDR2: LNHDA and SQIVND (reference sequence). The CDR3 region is CASRHTSGTPYNEQFF. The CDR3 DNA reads TGTGCCAGTAGACATACTAGCGGTACCCCCTACAATGAGCAGTTCTTC.

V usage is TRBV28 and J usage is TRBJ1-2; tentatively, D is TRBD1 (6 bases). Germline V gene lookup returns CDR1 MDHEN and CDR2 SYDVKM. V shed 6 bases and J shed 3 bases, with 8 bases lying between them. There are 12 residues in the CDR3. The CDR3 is CASRQGYYGYTF. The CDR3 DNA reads TGTGCCAGCAGACAGGGATACTATGGCTACACCTTC.

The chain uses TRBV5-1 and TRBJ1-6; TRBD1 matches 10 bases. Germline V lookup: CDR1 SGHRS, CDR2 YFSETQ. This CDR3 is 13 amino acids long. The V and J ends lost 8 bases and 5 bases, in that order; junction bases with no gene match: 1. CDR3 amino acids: CARGTGDNSPLHF. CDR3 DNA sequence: TGCGCCAGGGGGACAGGGGATAATTCACCCCTCCACTTT. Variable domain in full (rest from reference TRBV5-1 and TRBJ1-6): KAGVTQTPRYLIKTRGQQVTLSCSPISGHRSVSWYQQTPGQGLQFLFEYFSETQRNKGNFPGRFSGRQFSNSRSEMNVSTLELGDSALYLCARGTGDNSPLHFGNGTRLTVT.

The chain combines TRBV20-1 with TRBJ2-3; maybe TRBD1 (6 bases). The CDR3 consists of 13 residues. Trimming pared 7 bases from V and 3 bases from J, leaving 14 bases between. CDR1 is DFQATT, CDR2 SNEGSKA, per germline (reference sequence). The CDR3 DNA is TGCAGTGTTGGGAGAGGGGGTACAGATACGCAGTATTTT. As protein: CSVGRGGTDTQYF.

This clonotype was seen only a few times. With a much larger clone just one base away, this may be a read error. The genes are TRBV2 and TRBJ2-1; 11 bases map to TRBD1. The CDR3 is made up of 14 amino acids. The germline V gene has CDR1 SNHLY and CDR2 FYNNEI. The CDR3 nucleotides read TGTACCAGCAGTGTTCGGACAGGGGGCGATGAGCAGTTCTTC. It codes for CTSSVRTGGDEQFF.

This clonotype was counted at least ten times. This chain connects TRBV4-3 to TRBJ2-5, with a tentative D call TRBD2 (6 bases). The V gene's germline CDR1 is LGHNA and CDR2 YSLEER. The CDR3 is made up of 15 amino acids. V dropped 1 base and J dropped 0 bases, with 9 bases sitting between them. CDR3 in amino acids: CASSQGASDQETQYF. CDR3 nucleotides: TGCGCCAGCAGCCAAGGGGCTAGCGACCAAGAGACCCAGTACTTC.

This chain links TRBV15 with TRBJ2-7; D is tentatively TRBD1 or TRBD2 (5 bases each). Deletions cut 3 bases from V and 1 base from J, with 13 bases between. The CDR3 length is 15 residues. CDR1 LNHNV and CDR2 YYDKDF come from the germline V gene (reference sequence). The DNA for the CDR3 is TGTGCCACCAGCAGCCGGGACGGACTTTCCTACGAGCAGTACTTC. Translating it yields CATSSRDGLSYEQYF.

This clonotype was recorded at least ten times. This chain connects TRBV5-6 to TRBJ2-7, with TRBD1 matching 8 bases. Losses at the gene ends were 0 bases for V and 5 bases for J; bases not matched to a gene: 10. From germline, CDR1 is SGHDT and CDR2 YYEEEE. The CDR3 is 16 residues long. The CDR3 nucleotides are TGTGCCAGCAGCTTGGGTGCGACAGGGGTACTCCACGAGCAGTACTTC. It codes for CASSLGATGVLHEQYF.

CDR3 protein: CASSISTVGFGANVLTF. The CDR3 nucleotides are TGTGCCAGTAGCATCTCAACAGTGGGGTTTGGGGCCAACGTCCTGACTTTC. The gene calls are TRBV19 and TRBJ2-6; unclear D gene. CDR1 and CDR2 (germline): LNHDA, SQIVND (reference sequence). The CDR3 extends over 17 amino acids. V was pared by 6 bases and J by 3 bases, with 18 bases between.

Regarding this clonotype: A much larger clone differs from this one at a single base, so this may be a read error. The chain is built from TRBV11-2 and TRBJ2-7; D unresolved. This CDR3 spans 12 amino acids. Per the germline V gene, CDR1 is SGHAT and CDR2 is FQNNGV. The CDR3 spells CASSLLLYAQYF. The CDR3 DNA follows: TGTGCCAGCAGCTTACTCCTCTACGCGCAGTACTTC.

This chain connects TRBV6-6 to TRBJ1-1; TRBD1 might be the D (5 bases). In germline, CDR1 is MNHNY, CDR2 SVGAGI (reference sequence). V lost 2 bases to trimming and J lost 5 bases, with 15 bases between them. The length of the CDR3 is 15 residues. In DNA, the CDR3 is TGTGCCAGCAGTTACACACAGGTGGCCCCTACTGAAGCTTTCTTT. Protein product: CASSYTQVAPTEAFF.

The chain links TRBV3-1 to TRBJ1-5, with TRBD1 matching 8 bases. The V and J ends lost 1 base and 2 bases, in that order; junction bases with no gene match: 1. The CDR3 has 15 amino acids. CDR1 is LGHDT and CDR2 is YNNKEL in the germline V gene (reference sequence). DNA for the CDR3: TGTGCCAGCAGCCAAGCGGGACAGGGCAATCAGCCCCAGCATTTT. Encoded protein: CASSQAGQGNQPQHF.